One and the same sample provided the 9 T cell receptor beta chains below, sequenced in a study of cytomegalovirus exposure and HLA in healthy donors (dated by TCRdb to 2017 to 2019). Library generation was performed with the immunoSEQ multiplex PCR assay. For the multiplex PCR, a mixture combining 60 forward primers for TCR Vbeta segments and 13 reverse primers for TCR Jbeta segments was used. TCRdb provides this immuneACCESS table in a form limited to in-frame rearrangements. Some clones are lacking; in checked studies, under half of them reflect an unresolved V gene, and why the rest are absent is not known. The record for this sample contains around 77,000 clones. Roughly 15% of the sample is taken by the ten largest. Sequences were obtained from PBMCs. Receptors were obtained from a man aged 50-59 years in good health and CMV-seropositive.

Turning to this clone: This CDR3 is also generated by other DNA sequences in the sample. V and J are TRBV19 and TRBJ2-3; 7 bases are a match to TRBD2. The CDR3 loop spans 18 amino acids. Germline values: CDR1 LNHDA, CDR2 SQIVND (reference sequence). This CDR3 is CAPSKLEGLAVSTDTQYF. CDR3 in DNA: TGTGCACCAAGCAAGTTGGAGGGTCTAGCGGTTAGCACAGATACGCAGTATTTT.

V gene TRBV2 combines with J gene TRBJ1-6; D is uncertain. Trimming cost V 3 bases and J 9 bases, with 9 bases left between them. CDR3 length: 13 residues. The germline CDR1 and CDR2 sequences are SNHLY and FYNNEI. CDR3 residues: CASSELGSSPLHF. The CDR3 nucleotides are TGTGCCAGCAGTGAGCTAGGTAGTTCACCCCTCCACTTT.

The chain couples TRBV7-8 to TRBJ1-2; 7 bases align to TRBD1. The CDR3 contains 14 residues. Looked up from germline, CDR1 is SGHVS and CDR2 is FQNEAQ. J was trimmed by 2 bases and V by 3 bases; bases with no gene match: 3. CDR3 sequence reads: CASSLRTGNYGYTF. The DNA for the CDR3 is TGTGCCAGCAGCTTGAGGACAGGCAACTATGGCTACACCTTC.

This sequence joins TRBV29-1 and TRBJ1-4; 7 bases map to TRBD1. V lost 5 bases, J lost 7 bases, and 13 bases stayed unmatched. This CDR3 comprises 15 residues. Germline CDR1 SQVTM, CDR2 ANQGSEA. The CDR3 reads CSVSLQGDRVEKLFF. CDR3 nucleotide sequence: TGCAGCGTTTCACTCCAGGGAGACAGGGTTGAAAAACTGTTTTTT.

V gene TRBV27 combines with J gene TRBJ1-5; TRBD1 matches at 8 bases. Germline V CDR1 and CDR2: MNHEY, SMNVEV (reference sequence). The CDR3 contains 14 residues. V gave up 0 bases and J gave up 6 bases; unmatched junction bases: 1. CDR3 bases: TGTGCCAGCAGTTTATCGGGGACAGGTCAGCCCCAGCATTTT. Its translation: CASSLSGTGQPQHF.

The V gene is TRBV19, the J gene TRBJ2-3; D may be TRBD1 (6 bases). The CDR3 totals 15 residues. The germline CDR1 and CDR2 sequences are LNHDA and SQIVND (reference sequence). The germline V and J ends were trimmed by 7 bases and 0 bases, with 14 bases remaining between them. The CDR3: CASKDRPTSTDTQYF. The CDR3 coding sequence is TGTGCCAGTAAGGACAGACCCACTAGCACAGATACGCAGTATTTT.

The DNA of the CDR3 is TGTGCCAGCAGCTCCCCAGGGGTCGCTGAAGCTTTCTTT. This gives the protein CASSSPGVAEAFF. The chain joins TRBV9 to TRBJ1-1; maybe TRBD1 (6 bases). Germline values: CDR1 SGDLS, CDR2 YYNGEE. CDR3 length: 13 amino acids. Trimming took 4 bases from V and 6 from J, leaving 13 bases between them.

The chain has TRBV5-6 and TRBJ1-2; D perhaps matches TRBD1 (5 bases). Deletions cut 0 bases from V and 0 bases from J, with 9 bases between. CDR1 is SGHDT, CDR2 YYEEEE, per germline. This CDR3 comprises 15 residues. Here the CDR3 reads CASSLGTSTNYGYTF. DNA of the CDR3: TGTGCCAGCAGCTTGGGGACAAGCACTAACTATGGCTACACCTTC.

V and J are TRBV6-1 and TRBJ1-2; no firm D call. The germline gives CDR1 MNHNS, CDR2 SASEGT. The CDR3 totals 16 residues. Trimming shortened V by 1 base and J by 0 bases, and 12 bases separated the two germline ends. The CDR3 here is CASSEDRTSTNYGYTF. CDR3 DNA: TGTGCCAGCAGTGAAGACAGAACCTCCACTAACTATGGCTACACCTTC.